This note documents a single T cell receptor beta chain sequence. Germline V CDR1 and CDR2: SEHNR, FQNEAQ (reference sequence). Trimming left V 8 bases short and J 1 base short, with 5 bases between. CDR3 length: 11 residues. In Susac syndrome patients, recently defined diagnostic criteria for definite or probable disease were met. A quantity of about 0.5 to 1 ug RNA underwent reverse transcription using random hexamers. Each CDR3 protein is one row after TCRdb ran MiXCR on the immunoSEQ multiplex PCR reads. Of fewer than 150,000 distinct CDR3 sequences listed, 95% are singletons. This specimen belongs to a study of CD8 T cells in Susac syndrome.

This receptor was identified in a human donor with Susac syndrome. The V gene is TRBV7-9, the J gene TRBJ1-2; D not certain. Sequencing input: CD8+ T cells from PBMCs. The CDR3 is CASQVNYGYTF. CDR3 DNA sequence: TGTGCCAGCCAGGTTAACTATGGCTACACCTTC.